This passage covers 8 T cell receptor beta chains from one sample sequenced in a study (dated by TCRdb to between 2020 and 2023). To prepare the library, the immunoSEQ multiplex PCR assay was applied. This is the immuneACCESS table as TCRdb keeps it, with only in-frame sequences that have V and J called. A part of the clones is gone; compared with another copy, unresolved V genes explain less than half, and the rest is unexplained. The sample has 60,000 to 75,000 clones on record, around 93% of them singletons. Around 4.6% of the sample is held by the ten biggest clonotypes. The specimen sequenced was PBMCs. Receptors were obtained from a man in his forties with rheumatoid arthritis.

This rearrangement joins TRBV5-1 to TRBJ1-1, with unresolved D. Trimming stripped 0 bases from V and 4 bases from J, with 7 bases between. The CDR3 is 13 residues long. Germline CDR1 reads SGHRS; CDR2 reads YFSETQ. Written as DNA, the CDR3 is TGCGCCAGCAGCTTGGGACATACCACTGAAGCTTTCTTT. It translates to CASSLGHTTEAFF. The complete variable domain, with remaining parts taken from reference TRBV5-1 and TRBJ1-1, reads KAGVTQTPRYLIKTRGQQVTLSCSPISGHRSVSWYQQTPGQGLQFLFEYFSETQRNKGNFPGRFSGRQFSNSRSEMNVSTLELGDSALYLCASSLGHTTEAFFGQGTRLTVV.

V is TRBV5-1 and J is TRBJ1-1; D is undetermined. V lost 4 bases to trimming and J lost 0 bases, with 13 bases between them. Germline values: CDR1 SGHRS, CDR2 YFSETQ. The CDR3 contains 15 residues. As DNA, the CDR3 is TGCGCCAGCAGCCCAACCCCCGGGGTGAACACTGAAGCTTTCTTT. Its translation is CASSPTPGVNTEAFF.

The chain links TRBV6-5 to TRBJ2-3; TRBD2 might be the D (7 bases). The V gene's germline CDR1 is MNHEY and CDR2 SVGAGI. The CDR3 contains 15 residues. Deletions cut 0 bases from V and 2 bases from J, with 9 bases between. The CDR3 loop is CASSYSGGDTDTQYF. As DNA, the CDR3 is TGTGCCAGCAGTTACTCAGGGGGGGACACAGATACGCAGTATTTT.

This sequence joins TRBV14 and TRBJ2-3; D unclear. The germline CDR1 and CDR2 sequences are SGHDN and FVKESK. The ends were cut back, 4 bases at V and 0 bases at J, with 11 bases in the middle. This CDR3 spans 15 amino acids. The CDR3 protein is CASSLDGRSTDTQYF. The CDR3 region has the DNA TGTGCCAGCAGCCTGGACGGGCGTAGCACAGATACGCAGTATTTT.

CDR3 sequence: CASSPRQGGMNTEAFF. The CDR3 coding sequence is TGTGCCAGCTCACCACGACAGGGGGGCATGAACACTGAAGCTTTCTTT. V is TRBV18 and J is TRBJ1-1; 9 bases line up with TRBD1. CDR3 length equals 16 residues. Germline V gene lookup returns CDR1 KGHSH and CDR2 LQKENI. J was trimmed by 0 bases and V by 1 base; bases with no gene match: 3.

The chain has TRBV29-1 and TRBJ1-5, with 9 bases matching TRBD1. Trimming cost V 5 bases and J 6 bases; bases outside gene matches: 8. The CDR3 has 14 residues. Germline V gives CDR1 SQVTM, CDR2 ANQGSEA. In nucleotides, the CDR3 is TGCAGCGTTTCTACAGGGGGCCTGGGTCAGCCCCAGCATTTT. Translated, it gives CSVSTGGLGQPQHF.

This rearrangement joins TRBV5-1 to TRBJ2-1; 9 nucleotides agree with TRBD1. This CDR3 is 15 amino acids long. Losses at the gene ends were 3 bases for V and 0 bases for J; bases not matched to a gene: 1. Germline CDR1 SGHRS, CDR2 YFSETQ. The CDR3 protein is CASSSTGGSYNEQFF. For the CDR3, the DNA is TGCGCCAGCAGCTCGACAGGGGGCTCCTACAATGAGCAGTTCTTC.

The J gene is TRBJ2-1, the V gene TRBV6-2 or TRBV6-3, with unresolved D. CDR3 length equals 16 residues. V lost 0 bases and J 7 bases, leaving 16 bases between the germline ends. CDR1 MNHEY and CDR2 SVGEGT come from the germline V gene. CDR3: CASSYSSSRSVNEQFF. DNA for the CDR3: TGTGCCAGCAGTTACTCTTCCAGTAGGAGTGTAAATGAGCAGTTCTTC.